This T cell receptor (beta chain) was retrieved from a study of T cells after yellow fever vaccination. Study outcomes and limitations: Relatively few clonotypes were ones that appeared in both CD4 and CD8 compartments. Abundant contaminating clonotypes from the bulk population could appear in FACS-sorted repertoires. Most clones from primary vaccination were detected again post-booster (roughly 96% CD4, around 90% CD8).

From germline, CDR1 is SGHRS and CDR2 YFSETQ. The CDR3 runs to 15 residues. V lost 0 bases and J lost 5, with 14 bases in between. At least ten counts were recorded for this clonotype. The antigen remains unidentified. The study made its TCR cDNA through 5'RACE template switching. That step introduced a universal primer site along with UMIs. TCRdb fed the 5' RACE reads into MiXCR, producing one record per CDR3 protein. This sample has approximately 120,000 distinct CDR3 sequences, with under 8.5% found just once. This specimen was CD4+ T cells sorted from PBMCs, taken 10 to 11 days after the first yellow fever vaccination. This receptor was taken from a man aged 18 to 30 who received the YFV17D yellow fever vaccine. The genes are TRBV5-1 and TRBJ1-1; tentative D call: TRBD1 (5 bases). In nucleotides, the CDR3 is TGCGCCAGCAGCTTGGGGGGCGTCGGCGGAACTGAAGCTTTCTTT. It yields the protein CASSLGGVGGTEAFF. The entire variable domain, with the rest obtained from reference TRBV5-1 and TRBJ1-1, is as follows: KAGVTQTPRYLIKTRGQQVTLSCSPISGHRSVSWYQQTPGQGLQFLFEYFSETQRNKGNFPGRFSGRQFSNSRSEMNVSTLELGDSALYLCASSLGGVGGTEAFFGQGTRLTVV.